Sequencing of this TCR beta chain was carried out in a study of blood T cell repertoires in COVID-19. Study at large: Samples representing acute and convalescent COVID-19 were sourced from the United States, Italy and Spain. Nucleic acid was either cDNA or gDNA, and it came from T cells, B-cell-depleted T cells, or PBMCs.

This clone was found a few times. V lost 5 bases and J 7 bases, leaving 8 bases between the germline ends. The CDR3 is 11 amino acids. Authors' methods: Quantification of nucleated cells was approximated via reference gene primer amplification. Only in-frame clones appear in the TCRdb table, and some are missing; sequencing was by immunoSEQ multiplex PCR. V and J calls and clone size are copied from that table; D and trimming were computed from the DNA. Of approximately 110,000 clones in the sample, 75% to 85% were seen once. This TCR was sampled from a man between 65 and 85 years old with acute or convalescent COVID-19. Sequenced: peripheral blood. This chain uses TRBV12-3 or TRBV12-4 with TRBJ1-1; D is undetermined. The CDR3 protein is CASSTRIEAFF. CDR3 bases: TGTGCCAGCAGTACAAGAATTGAAGCTTTCTTT.